This TCR beta chain was profiled in a study of patients and donors after allogeneic stem cell transplantation. Using its own MiXCR run on the RT-PCR reads, TCRdb lists one record per CDR3 protein. The sample records hundreds of thousands of distinct CDR3 sequences, under 20% being singletons. This clonotype was sampled from a human donor who was either an allogeneic HSCT recipient or a stem cell or donor lymphocyte infusion donor (not recorded which). It is not recorded whose cells these are; they may come from a transplant donor. Sequencing input: blood, either unsorted or a sorted T cell fraction (not recorded which).

CDR3 in amino acids: CATSRGGLPLEQYF. CDR3 coding DNA: TGTGCCACCAGCAGAGGGGGACTTCCTCTTGAGCAGTACTTC. The rearrangement links TRBV15 to TRBJ2-7, with a tentative D call TRBD2 (6 bases). Germline V gives CDR1 LNHNV, CDR2 YYDKDF (reference sequence). The CDR3 is 14 residues long. Trimming pared 1 base from V and 7 bases from J, leaving 14 bases between.